This is a list of T cell receptor beta chains from one sample in a study of CD8 T cells in ankylosing spondylitis. TCRdb used MiXCR to reprocess the 5' RACE reads, holding one entry per CDR3 protein. There are 200,000 to 250,000 distinct CDR3 sequences in the sample; 7.5% to 9.5% occur only once, and around 4.4% lies in the top ten. Specimen: blood, either unsorted or a sorted T cell fraction (not recorded which). All receptors derive from a female donor with ankylosing spondylitis or in good health (not recorded which). The CDR3 runs from the conserved cysteine through the conserved F or W. The order of the fields is CDR3 protein, CDR3 DNA, clone size, CDR3 length, V gene, D gene, J gene. A D gene is named only where the DNA matches it firmly. Some rows have no size entry. The others give once, few or many, or a class for an expanded clone.

CASSPQGYSNQPQHF	TGCGCCAGCAGCCCACAGGGCTATAGCAATCAGCCCCAGCATTTT	many	15	TRBV5-1	NA	TRBJ1-5
CAIGHSGTGELFF	TGCGCCATCGGACACTCTGGGACCGGGGAGCTGTTTTTT	many	13	TRBV5-1	NA	TRBJ2-2
CSARERGARTEAFF	TGCAGTGCTAGAGAGCGGGGGGCGCGTACTGAAGCTTTCTTT	many	14	TRBV20-1	NA	TRBJ1-1
CTSSGTGTGSYEQYF	TGTACCAGCAGCGGAACCGGGACAGGGTCCTACGAGCAGTACTTC	once	15	TRBV7-9	TRBD1	TRBJ2-7
CASTGTSGSSVLF	TGTGCCAGCACCGGGACTAGCGGGAGCTCAGTCCTATTC	many	13	TRBV6-2/TRBV6-3	TRBD2	TRBJ2-7
CSAIGLADQETQYF	TGCAGTGCTATAGGACTAGCGGACCAAGAGACCCAGTACTTC	many	14	TRBV20-1	TRBD2	TRBJ2-5
CSASGTRGVAQYF	TGCAGTGCGAGTGGGACTAGGGGGGTGGCCCAGTACTTC	NA	13	TRBV20-1	TRBD2	TRBJ2-5
CSVGAGQGNQPQHF	TGCAGCGTTGGGGCCGGGCAGGGCAATCAGCCCCAGCATTTT	few	14	TRBV29-1	NA	TRBJ1-5
CASSLPGGLAKNIQYF	TGTGCCAGCAGCCTCCCTGGGGGACTAGCGAAAAACATTCAGTACTTC	once	16	TRBV4-2	TRBD2	TRBJ2-4
CASRPQGAKSTDTQYF	TGTGCCAGCAGGCCCCAGGGGGCGAAGTCCACAGATACGCAGTATTTT	few	16	TRBV6-1	TRBD1	TRBJ2-3
CASSSRTSGTNNEQFF	TGTGCCAGCAGCTCAAGGACTAGCGGGACAAACAATGAGCAGTTCTTC	many	16	TRBV2	TRBD2	TRBJ2-1
CASSLSTSTDTQYF	TGTGCCAGCAGCCTATCTACAAGCACAGATACGCAGTATTTT	many	14	TRBV11-1	NA	TRBJ2-3
CASSLAATGEQFF	TGTGCCAGCAGCTTAGCCGCCACAGGTGAGCAGTTCTTC	many	13	TRBV7-9	NA	TRBJ2-1
CASSLPDSGYNEQFF	TGTGCCAGCAGTTTACCGGACTCCGGGTACAATGAGCAGTTCTTC	many	15	TRBV12-3/TRBV12-4	NA	TRBJ2-1
CASSPGFQPQHF	TGTGCCAGCAGCCCAGGGTTTCAGCCCCAGCATTTT	many	12	TRBV6-2/TRBV6-3	NA	TRBJ1-5
CASSPFGGNQPQHF	TGTGCCAGCTCACCCTTTGGGGGCAATCAGCCCCAGCATTTT	NA	14	TRBV18	NA	TRBJ1-5
CASSQVGAGGNTGELFF	TGTGCCAGCAGCCAAGTTGGAGCGGGAGGGAACACCGGGGAGCTGTTTTTT	many	17	TRBV3-1	TRBD2	TRBJ2-2
CASSYPRGGSYEQYF	TGTGCCAGCAGTTACCCACGAGGCGGTTCCTACGAGCAGTACTTC	many	15	TRBV6-2/TRBV6-3	NA	TRBJ2-7
CASSPAPPTGGNQPQHF	TGTGCCAGCTCACCGGCCCCCCCTACAGGGGGCAATCAGCCCCAGCATTTT	NA	17	TRBV18	TRBD1	TRBJ1-5
CASRYTSGRPHEQFF	TGTGCCAGCAGGTATACTAGCGGGAGGCCCCATGAGCAGTTCTTC	many	15	TRBV28	TRBD2	TRBJ2-1
CASRFSGRAEELFF	TGTGCCAGCAGGTTTAGCGGGAGGGCCGAGGAGCTGTTTTTT	many	14	TRBV12-3/TRBV12-4	TRBD2	TRBJ2-2
CASSVSGRGYEQYF	TGTGCCAGCAGTGTTAGCGGGAGGGGGTACGAGCAGTACTTC	many	14	TRBV25-1	TRBD2	TRBJ2-7
CSATSGRGTYNEQFF	TGCAGTGCTACCAGCGGGAGGGGCACCTACAATGAGCAGTTCTTC	many	15	TRBV20-1	TRBD2	TRBJ2-1
CASSEEQGQGNTIYF	TGTGCCAGCAGTGAAGAACAGGGGCAGGGAAACACCATATATTTT	many	15	TRBV2	TRBD1	TRBJ1-3
CASSRLPGLAGYTDTQYF	TGTGCCAGCAGCCGACTCCCGGGACTAGCGGGGTACACAGATACGCAGTATTTT	many	18	TRBV7-2	TRBD2	TRBJ2-3
CASSQDPGAEYNEQFF	TGCGCCAGCAGCCAAGACCCCGGGGCAGAATACAATGAGCAGTTCTTC	many	16	TRBV4-3	NA	TRBJ2-1
CSASPPGGFEETQYF	TGCAGTGCTAGCCCCCCCGGGGGCTTCGAAGAGACCCAGTACTTC	many	15	TRBV20-1	NA	TRBJ2-5
CSVHLSGTSGYNEQFF	TGCAGCGTCCATCTCTCCGGGACTAGCGGATACAATGAGCAGTTCTTC	many	16	TRBV29-1	TRBD2	TRBJ2-1
CASSPRTAANSPLHF	TGTGCCAGCAGCCCACGGACAGCCGCCAATTCACCCCTCCACTTT	many	15	TRBV3-1	NA	TRBJ1-6
CAWSHDREYEQYF	TGTGCCTGGAGTCACGACAGGGAATACGAGCAGTACTTC	many	13	TRBV30	TRBD1	TRBJ2-7
CASSRSTSGKNEQFF	TGTGCCAGCAGCCGATCGACTAGCGGGAAGAATGAGCAGTTCTTC	many	15	TRBV7-9	TRBD2	TRBJ2-1
CASSQDGTSGELFF	TGCGCCAGCAGCCAAGATGGAACCTCCGGGGAGCTGTTTTTT	many	14	TRBV4-3	NA	TRBJ2-2
CSASLSGPANEQFF	TGCAGTGCTAGCCTTAGCGGGCCAGCAAATGAGCAGTTCTTC	many	14	TRBV20-1	TRBD2	TRBJ2-1
CASSFGTGHEQFF	TGCGCCAGCAGCTTTGGAACGGGTCATGAGCAGTTCTTC	many	13	TRBV5-1	NA	TRBJ2-1
CSARDPAGGTDTQYF	TGCAGTGCTAGAGATCCGGCAGGGGGCACAGATACGCAGTATTTT	many	15	TRBV20-1	NA	TRBJ2-3
CASSPLGTGNEAFF	TGTGCCAGCTCACCACTTGGGACAGGGAATGAAGCTTTCTTT	few	14	TRBV18	TRBD1	TRBJ1-1
CAISSGLAGYEQYF	TGTGCCATCAGTTCGGGACTAGCGGGGTACGAGCAGTACTTC	many	14	TRBV10-3	TRBD2	TRBJ2-7
CASRTTAGEGGYTF	TGTGCCAGTAGGACAACGGCAGGGGAAGGCGGCTACACCTTC	NA	14	TRBV19	NA	TRBJ1-2
CASSPGGRYEQYF	TGTGCCAGCTCACCAGGGGGACGCTACGAGCAGTACTTC	few	13	TRBV18	NA	TRBJ2-7
CSANSPAVVQETQYF	TGCAGTGCCAATTCCCCCGCAGTAGTGCAAGAGACCCAGTACTTC	many	15	TRBV20-1	NA	TRBJ2-5
CASSVGQTTGNTIYF	TGTGCCAGCAGCGTCGGCCAGACCACTGGAAACACCATATATTTT	many	15	TRBV9	NA	TRBJ1-3
CSTGQEGGTDTQYF	TGCAGCACCGGACAGGAGGGGGGCACAGATACGCAGTATTTT	NA	14	TRBV29-1	NA	TRBJ2-3
CASSLVPGINEQFF	TGCGCCAGCAGCCTTGTCCCAGGGATCAATGAGCAGTTCTTC	few	14	TRBV4-3	NA	TRBJ2-1
CTIVTGETQYF	TGCACCATTGTCACAGGAGAGACCCAGTACTTC	many	11	TRBV29-1	NA	TRBJ2-5
CASKENVVGPVGETQYF	TGCGCCAGCAAAGAGAATGTAGTCGGACCTGTAGGAGAGACCCAGTACTTC	NA	17	TRBV5-1	NA	TRBJ2-5
CASSGTDNSNQPQHF	TGTGCCAGCAGTGGGACGGATAATAGCAATCAGCCCCAGCATTTT	many	15	TRBV2	NA	TRBJ1-5
CASSLSTDTQYF	TGTGCCAGCAGCTTGAGCACAGATACGCAGTATTTT	many	12	TRBV5-1	NA	TRBJ2-3
CASRHTGEGGGYTF	TGTGCCAGCAGACACACAGGGGAAGGGGGTGGCTACACCTTC	many	14	TRBV6-1	TRBD1	TRBJ1-2
CASSPPGTPVGEQYF	TGTGCCAGCAGTCCGCCCGGGACGCCGGTCGGGGAGCAGTACTTC	many	15	TRBV6-1	NA	TRBJ2-7
CSESSSSYNEQFF	TGCAGCGAAAGCAGTAGCTCCTACAATGAGCAGTTCTTC	many	13	TRBV29-1	NA	TRBJ2-1
CASSLGTGGLNSPLHF	TGTGCCAGCAGCCTCGGGACAGGGGGCTTGAATTCACCCCTCCACTTT	NA	16	TRBV5-5	TRBD1	TRBJ1-6
CSARRASGRVTEQYF	TGCAGTGCCAGAAGGGCTAGCGGGAGGGTGACCGAGCAGTACTTC	many	15	TRBV20-1	TRBD2	TRBJ2-7
CAWSGTSGRRNTQYF	TGTGCCTGGAGTGGGACTAGCGGGAGGAGGAATACGCAGTATTTT	many	15	TRBV30	TRBD2	TRBJ2-3
CATSTPTGDSPHGTQYF	TGTGCCACCAGCACACCAACCGGGGACAGTCCGCATGGGACCCAGTACTTC	many	17	TRBV15	TRBD1	TRBJ2-5
CASSVGDEQFF	TGTGCCAGCAGCGTAGGCGATGAGCAGTTCTTC	many	11	TRBV9	NA	TRBJ2-1
CASSLGLAGTQYF	TGTGCCAGCAGCTTGGGACTAGCGGGAACCCAGTACTTC	many	13	TRBV7-2	TRBD2	TRBJ2-5
CASSETGVHNSPLHF	TGTGCCAGCAGTGAAACCGGGGTACATAATTCACCCCTCCACTTT	many	15	TRBV25-1	NA	TRBJ1-6
CASALRGDLNNEQFF	TGTGCTAGTGCCTTACGAGGGGACTTAAACAATGAGCAGTTCTTC	many	15	TRBV12-5	NA	TRBJ2-1
CASSLRPSASGRGVNEQFF	TGCGCCAGCAGCTTAAGACCGTCGGCTAGCGGGAGGGGAGTCAATGAGCAGTTCTTC	many	19	TRBV5-1	TRBD2	TRBJ2-1
CASSLVRGEDTQYF	TGTGCCAGCAGCTTAGTCCGGGGAGAAGATACGCAGTATTTT	many	14	TRBV7-2	NA	TRBJ2-3